The source of this T cell receptor (beta chain) is a study of CD8+ T cells in alopecia areata. Extraction of RNA preceded its reverse transcription into cDNA, which served as the sequencing template. Sequencing used immunoSEQ multiplex PCR; TCRdb keeps in-frame clones, though not all of them. The sample includes about 150,000 clones, 45% to 60% of them seen just once. The CDR3 is 14 amino acids. From germline, CDR1 is GTSNPN and CDR2 SVGIG (reference sequence). The ends were cut back, 2 bases at V and 8 bases at J, with 18 bases in the middle. This clonotype was obtained from a human donor with alopecia areata. The V gene is TRBV30, the J gene TRBJ1-2, with D possibly TRBD1 on 6 matching bases. Source material: CD4+ T cells sorted from blood. CDR3 loop: CAWSRTVGLAGYTF. The CDR3 DNA follows: TGTGCCTGGAGTAGGACAGTGGGACTGGCGGGCTACACCTTC.